This T cell receptor (beta chain) is from a study of OX40 agonist ivuxolimab in advanced cancers. Study background: Two cutaneous melanoma patients and one hepatocellular carcinoma patient, three in all, had partial responses. The study's findings and limits: Among the lowest peripheral clonal expansion occurred in 0.1-3.0 mg/kg partial responders. At 0.1 to 3.0 mg/kg and by week 6, clonal expansion occurred in CD4+ and CD8+ blood T cells. No determination was made of the antigen specificity of the expanded peripheral T cells.

Looked up from germline, CDR1 is SQVTM and CDR2 is ANQGSEA. The CDR3 extends over 12 amino acids. Between the trimmed V and J ends, which lost 8 bases and 4 bases, there was a span of 11 bases. Sequenced by immunoSEQ multiplex PCR; TCRdb stores in-frame clones only, minus some. The sample yields 29,000 or so clones, approximately 90% seen once. Comment on this clone: The antigen is unknown.

This chain links TRBV29-1 with TRBJ2-2; tentative D call: TRBD1 (6 bases). The receptor was isolated from an adult with an advanced solid tumor such as melanoma, head and neck, liver or kidney cancer. This specimen was CD4+ or CD8+ T cells sorted from blood, taken in a trial of the OX40 agonist ivuxolimab. The CDR3 sequence is CSTTGPTGELFF. CDR3 sequence (DNA): TGCAGCACCACAGGGCCCACCGGGGAGCTGTTTTTT.